The next 23 T cell receptor beta chains were all read from a single sample in a study of T-cell reconstitution after alpha-beta-depleted transplantation in children. Unique molecular identifiers were built into the TCRbeta library. TCRdb recomputed calls from the PCR reads with MiXCR, one row per CDR3 protein. The sample has 200,000 to 300,000 distinct CDR3 sequences, under 30% seen once. The specimen comprised PBMCs, mostly from graft donor cells, sampled 360 days after TCRalphabeta/CD19-depleted stem cell transplant. The receptor set was obtained from a female patient aged 2-9 years who had a stem cell transplant for congenital amegakaryocytic thrombocytopenia, so the T cells may come from the graft donor.

With regard to this clonotype: Just one base apart from a much larger clone, this may be a read error. J is TRBJ1-2 and V is TRBV12-3 or TRBV12-4; no definite D call. This CDR3 contains 14 residues. The V gene lost 5 bases and the J gene lost 4 bases, with 14 bases spanning the gap. CDR3 region: CASSVNQLSYGYTF. As DNA, the CDR3 is TGTGCCAGCAGTGTCAATCAATTATCCTATGGCTACACCTTC.

Concerning this clonotype itself: A much larger clonotype is one base distant, so this may be a read error. The genes are TRBV10-3 and TRBJ2-3; D gene uncertain. The V gene's germline CDR1 is ENHRY and CDR2 SYGVKD. Trimming removed 2 bases at V and 11 bases at J, with 11 bases between. The CDR3 is 12 residues long. The CDR3 reads CAISEPNPLQYF. The CDR3 nucleotides are TGTGCCATCAGTGAGCCCAATCCGCTGCAGTATTTT.

This chain uses TRBV10-3 with TRBJ2-7; 10 bases match TRBD1. CDR1 is ENHRY and CDR2 is SYGVKD in the germline V gene. The CDR3 is 14 amino acids. V was pared by 4 bases and J by 0 bases, with 0 bases of the junction left unmatched. This CDR3 reads CAISGTGGSYEQYF. Written as DNA, the CDR3 is TGTGCCATCAGTGGGACAGGGGGCTCCTACGAGCAGTACTTC.

Ten or more counts support this clonotype. The CDR3 loop reads CASSFGLAGVYEQFF. The CDR3 DNA sequence: TGTGCCAGCAGTTTTGGACTAGCGGGAGTTTATGAGCAGTTCTTC. V usage is TRBV12-3 or TRBV12-4 and J usage is TRBJ2-1; 13 nucleotides line up with TRBD2. With 3 bases clipped from V and 8 bases from J, the junction kept 4 bases outside the gene matches. There are 15 residues in the CDR3.

This clonotype was detected many times. The chain joins TRBV12-3 or TRBV12-4 to TRBJ2-5; tentatively, D is TRBD2 (5 bases). V lost 5 bases and J 5 bases, leaving 12 bases between the germline ends. The CDR3 covers 13 residues. CDR3 nucleotide sequence: TGTGCCAGCAGTCCAACGGAGGAGGAGACCCAGTACTTC. Translation: CASSPTEEETQYF.

The J gene is TRBJ2-7, the V gene TRBV20-1; D is possibly TRBD2 (6 bases). V lost 3 bases to trimming and J lost 3 bases, with 9 bases between them. The CDR3 is made up of 12 amino acids. From germline, CDR1 is DFQATT and CDR2 SNEGSKA (reference sequence). In DNA form, the CDR3 reads TGCAGTGCTAGCGGGAGCGGCTACGAGCAGTACTTC. Protein: CSASGSGYEQYF.

This clonotype was picked up a small number of times. J is TRBJ1-2 and V is TRBV3-1, with 9 positions matching TRBD1. V shed 4 bases and J 7 bases; nucleotides not matched to a gene: 16. The CDR3 length is 17 residues. The germline gives CDR1 LGHDT, CDR2 YNNKEL (reference sequence). CDR3 sequence: CASSLTGRDRVRRGYTF. CDR3 coding DNA: TGTGCCAGCAGCCTCACGGGGCGGGACAGGGTACGGCGTGGCTACACCTTC.

The chain uses TRBV25-1 and TRBJ2-1, with D possibly being TRBD2 (7 bases). V was shortened by 5 bases and J by 6 bases, with 14 bases between the two germline ends. CDR1 and CDR2 (germline): MGHDK, SYGVNS. This CDR3 has 14 residues. The CDR3 region has the DNA TGTGCCAGCAGTCGAGGGGGGGCTGCCAATGAGCAGTTCTTC. Translation gives CASSRGGAANEQFF.

CDR3 residues: CASSPPVDRGPYNEQFF. In nucleotides, the CDR3 is TGTGCCAGCAGTCCTCCCGTTGACAGGGGGCCCTACAATGAGCAGTTCTTC. This chain connects TRBV28 to TRBJ2-1; 10 positions match TRBD1. CDR3 length: 17 residues. V lost 5 bases and J lost 2; bases outside the gene matches: 9. Germline assignment: CDR1 MDHEN and CDR2 SYDVKM.

The chain couples TRBV2 to TRBJ2-7, with D possibly called TRBD1 or TRBD2 (5 bases each). The CDR3 extends over 16 amino acids. In germline, CDR1 is SNHLY, CDR2 FYNNEI. V lost 5 bases to trimming and J lost 0 bases, with 17 bases between them. CDR3 bases: TGTGCCAGCAGTCGCTCTCCGGGACCCAGCTCCTACGAGCAGTACTTC. Its translation: CASSRSPGPSSYEQYF.

The V call is TRBV9, the J call TRBJ1-4, with D perhaps matching TRBD1 (5 bases). Germline-derived CDR1 and CDR2 are SGDLS and YYNGEE. Trimming removed 3 bases at V and 8 bases at J, with 17 bases between. This CDR3 has 15 amino acids. The CDR3: CASSGGTASREKLFF. CDR3 nucleotide sequence: TGTGCCAGCAGCGGCGGGACGGCTAGTAGGGAAAAACTGTTTTTT.

V gene TRBV12-3 or TRBV12-4 combines with J gene TRBJ2-1; no firm D call. Trimming cost V 2 bases and J 1 base, with 12 bases left between them. CDR3 length: 16 amino acids. In DNA form, the CDR3 reads TGTGCCAGCAGTTTAAGGTTTACGGGTTCCTACAATGAGCAGTTCTTC. It specifies CASSLRFTGSYNEQFF.

V gene TRBV27 combines with J gene TRBJ2-7, with 7 bases lining up with TRBD1. The junction had 7 bases not matched to a gene; V was cut back by 5 bases and J by 3 bases. This CDR3 comprises 14 residues. CDR1 and CDR2 (germline): MNHEY, SMNVEV (reference sequence). The DNA for the CDR3 is TGTGCCAGCAGTCGACGGACAGGCAACTACGAGCAGTACTTC. It specifies CASSRRTGNYEQYF.

As regards this clonotype: Germline is not matched at one junction end, which may reflect a read error. The V gene is TRBV7-2, the J gene TRBJ2-2, with TRBD2 identical over 11 bases. The CDR3 sequence is 17 residues long. CDR1 and CDR2 from the germline V gene are SGHTA and FQGNSA. The CDR3 here is CAISSFPRGLAAGELFF. CDR3 in DNA: TGTGCCATCAGCTCTTTCCCCCGGGGACTAGCGGCCGGGGAGCTGTTTTTT.

The gene calls are TRBV5-1 and TRBJ2-1; D may be TRBD2 (6 bases). V was clipped by 1 base and J by 8 bases, with 7 bases between them. Per the germline V gene, CDR1 is SGHRS and CDR2 is YFSETQ. The CDR3 is made up of 12 amino acids. CDR3 sequence: CASSLRRDEQFF. The CDR3 DNA is TGCGCCAGCAGCTTGAGGAGGGATGAGCAGTTCTTC.

The gene calls are TRBV5-6 and TRBJ2-1; D gene ambiguous. Germline CDR1 SGHDT, CDR2 YYEEEE. With 2 bases removed from V and 4 bases from J, the gap between germline ends came to 7 bases. The CDR3 is 13 residues long. DNA for the CDR3: TGTGCCAGCAGCTTCGTACAATACAATGAGCAGTTCTTC. Translating gives CASSFVQYNEQFF.

This rearrangement joins TRBV6-1 to TRBJ1-5; no clear D gene. The CDR3 loop spans 14 amino acids. V was clipped by 6 bases and J by 0 bases, with 9 bases between them. Germline V gene sequence: CDR1 MNHNS, CDR2 SASEGT. The CDR3 DNA is TGTGCCAGCAGAAGGAAGTATAGCAATCAGCCCCAGCATTTT. Its protein is CASRRKYSNQPQHF.

CDR3 sequence reads: CASLGQGGTGELFF. The DNA of the CDR3 is TGTGCCAGCTTGGGACAGGGGGGGACCGGGGAGCTGTTTTTT. This chain connects TRBV12-3 or TRBV12-4 to TRBJ2-2; 11 bases map to TRBD1. This CDR3 spans 14 amino acids. The V and J ends lost 8 bases and 5 bases, in that order; junction bases with no gene match: 4.

The chain joins TRBV4-3 to TRBJ1-2, with D maybe TRBD1 (6 bases). Trimming removed 1 base from V and 4 bases from J, with 13 bases in between. The germline CDR1 and CDR2 sequences are LGHNA and YSLEER. The CDR3 sequence is 15 residues long. The DNA for the CDR3 is TGCGCCAGCAGCCAAGTGGGACACCGGAGCTATGGCTACACCTTC. Translating it yields CASSQVGHRSYGYTF.

This chain joins TRBV7-9 and TRBJ2-2; D is undetermined. V was clipped by 2 bases and J by 0 bases, with 4 bases between them. Germline CDR1 SEHNR, CDR2 FQNEAQ (reference sequence). CDR3 length equals 14 residues. The chain's CDR3 is CASSLRSNTGELFF. CDR3 bases: TGTGCCAGCAGCTTAAGGTCGAACACCGGGGAGCTGTTTTTT.

V and J are TRBV24-1 and TRBJ2-1; TRBD2 aligns across 7 bases. After removal of 3 bases from V and 8 bases from J, the junction contained 9 bases not matched to a gene. This CDR3 is 15 amino acids long. Germline V CDR1 and CDR2: KGHDR, SFDVKD. CDR3 DNA: TGTGCCACCAGTGATGCGAGCGGGGCCGCCGATGAGCAGTTCTTC. It translates to CATSDASGAADEQFF.

V usage is TRBV12-3 or TRBV12-4 and J usage is TRBJ1-3; a weak D match, TRBD1 (5 bases). This CDR3 comprises 16 residues. V was cut by 5 bases and J by 2 bases, with 16 bases left in between. CDR3 DNA sequence: TGTGCCAGCAGTCCAAGTCAACAGGCCGCTGGAAACACCATATATTTT. Encoded protein: CASSPSQQAAGNTIYF.

V and J are TRBV4-1 and TRBJ2-1; no clear D gene. The CDR3 runs 17 residues. Germline-derived CDR1 and CDR2 are MGHRA and YSYEKL. With 1 base removed from V and 8 bases from J, the gap between germline ends came to 21 bases. CDR3 region: CASSQVPFSNLRDEQFF. The CDR3 nucleotides read TGCGCCAGCAGCCAAGTCCCCTTTTCTAATCTTCGCGATGAGCAGTTCTTC.